Following are 26 T cell receptor beta chains from one sample sequenced in a study of blood T cell repertoires in COVID-19. Assay used: immunoSEQ multiplex PCR; TCRdb lists only in-frame clones, some missing. Of around 140,000 clones detected, about 92% appear once; the ten largest clones hold around 1.5%. What was sequenced was peripheral blood. The receptors were sampled from a human donor in a cohort sampled during active COVID-19.

The chain employs TRBV19 and TRBJ1-5, with 9 positions matching TRBD1. The length of the CDR3 is 14 residues. Per germline, CDR1 LNHDA and CDR2 SQIVND (reference sequence). The J segment lost 5 bases and the V segment lost 10 bases, leaving 9 bases of the junction unmatched. This CDR3 reads CATDPGQGHQPQHF. In DNA form, the CDR3 reads TGTGCCACAGACCCGGGACAGGGCCATCAGCCCCAGCATTTT.

This chain uses TRBV7-3 with TRBJ2-3, with 8 bases aligning to TRBD1. V shed 4 bases, J shed 3 bases, and the junction held 9 bases outside the gene matches. The CDR3 length is 16 residues. Germline V CDR1 and CDR2: SGHTA, FQGTGA. The CDR3 here is CASSSRTGPDTDTQYF. DNA of the CDR3: TGTGCCAGCAGCTCCCGGACAGGGCCGGATACAGATACGCAGTATTTT.

The chain couples TRBV11-2 to TRBJ1-4; the match to TRBD1 covers 7 bases. This CDR3 is 15 amino acids long. The germline CDR1 and CDR2 sequences are SGHAT and FQNNGV. The J segment lost 8 bases and the V segment lost 4 bases, leaving 10 bases of the junction unmatched. The CDR3, as DNA: TGTGCCAGCAGCTCTTTACAGGGGCGGAGCGAAAAACTGTTTTTT. Its protein product is CASSSLQGRSEKLFF.

This chain connects TRBV7-9 to TRBJ1-1; maybe TRBD1 (6 bases). V was pared by 2 bases and J by 8 bases, with 12 bases between. The CDR3 runs 13 residues. CDR1 and CDR2 (germline): SEHNR, FQNEAQ (reference sequence). The CDR3 spells CASSLRAGDEAFF. The CDR3, as DNA: TGTGCCAGCAGCTTACGGGCAGGGGACGAAGCTTTCTTT.

This clone was seen once. V usage is TRBV4-3 and J usage is TRBJ2-2; D possibly corresponds to TRBD2 (6 bases). The CDR3 sequence is 17 residues long. CDR1 LGHNA and CDR2 YSLEER come from the germline V gene. Trimming removed 0 bases at V and 3 bases at J, with 14 bases between. The CDR3 region has the DNA TGCGCCAGCAGCCAAGACGGCGTCAGGGAGGACACCGGGGAGCTGTTTTTT. This codes for CASSQDGVREDTGELFF.

The gene calls are TRBV10-3 and TRBJ1-5, with D perhaps TRBD1 (6 bases). The V gene lost 4 bases and the J gene lost 2 bases, with 12 bases spanning the gap. The CDR3 covers 15 residues. The germline V gene has CDR1 ENHRY and CDR2 SYGVKD. The CDR3 DNA is TGTGCCATCAGTGGTTCAGGGGACGGCAATCAGCCCCAGCATTTT. Translating it yields CAISGSGDGNQPQHF.

This rearrangement joins TRBV18 to TRBJ1-1, with 7 positions matching TRBD1. CDR3 length equals 15 residues. From germline, CDR1 is KGHSH and CDR2 LQKENI. The trim removed 0 bases at V and 5 bases at J, leaving 6 bases unmatched. CDR3 nucleotides: TGTGCCAGCTCACCACCGGAGGGGGCGCGGACTGAAGCTTTCTTT. It encodes CASSPPEGARTEAFF.

This clone was seen a single time. The chain employs TRBV5-5 and TRBJ1-2, with 8 bases matching TRBD1. The V and J ends lost 3 bases and 4 bases, in that order; junction bases with no gene match: 5. Germline CDR1 and CDR2: SGHKS and YYEKEE (reference sequence). The CDR3 runs 14 residues. CDR3 loop: CASSSPGGVYGYTF. CDR3 sequence (DNA): TGTGCCAGCAGCTCCCCAGGGGGCGTCTATGGCTACACCTTC.

This clone came up once. The chain is built from TRBV5-1 and TRBJ1-2; 11 bases agree with TRBD1. Per the germline V gene, CDR1 is SGHRS and CDR2 is YFSETQ. V gave up 6 bases and J gave up 3 bases; unmatched junction bases: 4. The CDR3 is 14 residues long. The CDR3 nucleotides are TGCGCCAGCACCCGGGACAGGGGGGACTATGGCTACACCTTC. Its translation: CASTRDRGDYGYTF.

The rearrangement joins TRBV20-1 to TRBJ1-1, with D perhaps TRBD1 (6 bases). In germline, CDR1 is DFQATT, CDR2 SNEGSKA (reference sequence). The V end was cut by 3 bases, the J end by 0 bases, with 17 bases between. The CDR3 is 16 residues long. DNA for the CDR3: TGCAGTGCTAGTTCAGGACAGCACCTTATGAACACTGAAGCTTTCTTT. As protein: CSASSGQHLMNTEAFF.

J is TRBJ2-7 and V is TRBV2; 7 nucleotides agree with TRBD1. This CDR3 has 14 amino acids. J was trimmed by 5 bases and V by 4 bases; bases with no gene match: 8. Germline V gene data show CDR1 as SNHLY and CDR2 as FYNNEI. For the CDR3, the DNA is TGTGCCAGCAGTGGAGACAGGGTGTTCGACGAGCAGTACTTC. It specifies CASSGDRVFDEQYF.

The CDR3 is CASSHPGQANTEAFF. DNA of the CDR3: TGTGCCAGCAGCCATCCGGGACAGGCGAACACTGAAGCTTTCTTT. The V call is TRBV5-4, the J call TRBJ1-1; 8 nucleotides agree with TRBD1. Germline V lookup: CDR1 SGHNT, CDR2 YYREEE (reference sequence). The CDR3 has 15 amino acids. The V gene end was trimmed by 4 bases and the J gene end by 1 base; junction bases not matched to a gene: 6.

The rearrangement uses TRBV5-6 and TRBJ1-6; D is undetermined. This CDR3 is built from 12 residues. Germline CDR1 and CDR2: SGHDT and YYEEEE. Trimming took 2 bases from V and 10 from J, leaving 7 bases between them. The CDR3 region has the DNA TGTGCCAGCAGCTTACAGCACTCACCCCTCCACTTT. Its translation: CASSLQHSPLHF.

The V and J genes are TRBV5-1 and TRBJ1-3, with D possibly being TRBD1 (5 bases). V dropped 1 base and J dropped 0 bases, with 11 bases sitting between them. Per germline, CDR1 SGHRS and CDR2 YFSETQ. The CDR3 extends over 16 amino acids. CDR3 bases: TGCGCCAGCAGCTTGTCGGGACTCGACTCTGGAAACACCATATATTTT. Translated: CASSLSGLDSGNTIYF.

J is TRBJ2-4 and V is TRBV11-2, with TRBD2 matching 8 bases. This CDR3 has 18 residues. The junction had 8 bases not matched to a gene; V was cut back by 1 base and J by 0 bases. Looked up from germline, CDR1 is SGHAT and CDR2 is FQNNGV. In DNA, the CDR3 is TGTGCCAGCAGCTTAGCGAGCGGGGGCCTACTAGCCAAAAACATTCAGTACTTC. The encoded protein is CASSLASGGLLAKNIQYF.

This clone came up once. The chain recombines TRBV13 with TRBJ2-7; 7 positions match TRBD1. The CDR3 runs 14 residues. The germline V gene has CDR1 PRHDT and CDR2 FYEKMQ (reference sequence). The ends lost 3 bases at V and 2 bases at J; junction bases unmatched: 4. This CDR3 is CASSLGQPAYEQYF. Here the CDR3 DNA reads TGTGCCAGCAGCTTGGGACAGCCGGCCTACGAGCAGTACTTC.

The genes are TRBV3-1 (or the pseudogene TRBV3-2) and TRBJ2-1, with 7 bases matching TRBD1. This CDR3 contains 15 residues. The trim removed 4 bases at V and 2 bases at J, leaving 5 bases unmatched. Germline lookup yields CDR1 LGHDT and CDR2 YNNKEL (reference sequence). CDR3 region: CASSRSTGTYNEQFF. The DNA for the CDR3 is TGTGCCAGCAGCCGATCGACAGGGACCTACAATGAGCAGTTCTTC.

The chain is built from TRBV6-2 or TRBV6-3 and TRBJ2-7, with D possibly matching TRBD1 (6 bases). The CDR3 is 13 residues long. CDR1 MNHEY and CDR2 SVGEGT come from the germline V gene. Trimming pared 6 bases from V and 2 bases from J, leaving 11 bases between. The CDR3 is CASSRDTTYEQYF. CDR3 nucleotides: TGTGCCAGCAGCCGGGACACCACCTACGAGCAGTACTTC.

This chain links TRBV10-3 with TRBJ2-5; 11 bases agree with TRBD2. Germline CDR1 is ENHRY and CDR2 is SYGVKD. Trimming at V came to 6 bases and at J to 5 bases, leaving 8 bases not matched to a gene. The CDR3 has 15 residues. CDR3 nucleotides: TGTGCCATCAGCGAAATAGCGGGGGGGCGGGAGACCCAGTACTTC. Protein: CAISEIAGGRETQYF.

The chain has TRBV5-6 and TRBJ1-1; a possible D gene is TRBD1 (6 bases). This CDR3 region has 17 residues. Per the germline V gene, CDR1 is SGHDT and CDR2 is YYEEEE. Between the trimmed V and J ends, which lost 6 bases and 0 bases, there was a span of 21 bases. CDR3 loop: CASTREVTGWLNTEAFF. The CDR3 DNA follows: TGTGCCAGCACCCGGGAGGTCACAGGGTGGCTGAACACTGAAGCTTTCTTT.

This clone was picked up many times. The gene calls are TRBV3-1 (or the pseudogene TRBV3-2) and TRBJ2-3, with D possibly being TRBD1 (6 bases). Germline-derived CDR1 and CDR2 are LGHDT and YNNKEL (reference sequence). Trimming stripped 1 base from V and 2 bases from J, with 10 bases between. The CDR3 spans 15 residues. CDR3 loop: CASSQGQEITDTQYF. In nucleotides, the CDR3 is TGTGCCAGCAGCCAAGGACAGGAGATCACAGATACGCAGTATTTT.

The rearrangement links TRBV3-1 (or the pseudogene TRBV3-2) to TRBJ1-3; D perhaps matches TRBD1 (6 bases). Germline-derived CDR1 and CDR2 are LGHDT and YNNKEL (reference sequence). Trimming pared 4 bases from V and 2 bases from J, leaving 12 bases between. CDR3 length: 15 residues. The CDR3 bases are TGTGCCAGCAGCCCCCTTACAGGGCCTGGAAACACCATATATTTT. Translated: CASSPLTGPGNTIYF.

V is TRBV2 and J is TRBJ2-5; no clear D gene. There are 16 residues in the CDR3. V lost 6 bases and J lost 5, with 22 bases in between. Germline CDR1 SNHLY, CDR2 FYNNEI. CDR3 sequence reads: CASRAHWAPLSETQYF. CDR3 sequence (DNA): TGTGCCAGCAGGGCCCACTGGGCCCCGCTGTCGGAGACCCAGTACTTC.

This chain uses TRBV4-3 with TRBJ2-3; TRBD2 matches 7 bases. CDR3 length equals 16 residues. Germline V gene data show CDR1 as LGHNA and CDR2 as YSLEER. The junction had 4 bases not matched to a gene; V was cut back by 0 bases and J by 1 base. This CDR3 reads CASSQDWAGGTDTQYF. The CDR3 nucleotides are TGCGCCAGCAGCCAAGATTGGGCGGGGGGCACAGATACGCAGTATTTT.

V usage is TRBV4-3 and J usage is TRBJ2-7, with TRBD2 matching 9 bases. V lost 0 bases and J lost 2; bases outside the gene matches: 2. Germline V lookup: CDR1 LGHNA, CDR2 YSLEER. This CDR3 has 15 residues. The CDR3 sequence is CASSQDRGGAYEQYF. The CDR3 region has the DNA TGCGCCAGCAGCCAAGATCGCGGGGGGGCCTACGAGCAGTACTTC.

This clone was seen a handful of times. This chain connects TRBV29-1 to TRBJ2-7, with 8 positions matching TRBD2. The CDR3 is made up of 14 amino acids. The V segment lost 0 bases and the J segment 3 bases; nucleotides outside the gene matches: 4. CDR1 is SQVTM and CDR2 is ANQGSEA in the germline V gene. CDR3 sequence (DNA): TGCAGCGTTGAAGAATGGGGGACTAGCTACGAGCAGTACTTC. Translated: CSVEEWGTSYEQYF.